Below, 27 T cell receptor beta chains from the same sample are listed, as sequenced in a study of T cell repertoires in cytomegalovirus infection. TCRdb fed the reads into MiXCR, producing one record per CDR3 protein. Here the sample spans about 900,000 distinct CDR3 sequences, around 32% being singletons. No antigens are known for them. The source material was cultured CD8+ T cells from PBMCs, sampled from culture after CMV antigen stimulation. The source of these receptors is a human donor in good health (CMV status not recorded). Some clones in this sample may be carry-over from other donors' samples.

The chain couples TRBV7-8 to TRBJ1-6; D perhaps matches TRBD1 (5 bases). The CDR3 is 16 residues long. In germline, CDR1 is SGHVS, CDR2 FQNEAQ. V dropped 3 bases and J dropped 4 bases, with 13 bases sitting between them. For the CDR3, the DNA is TGTGCCAGCAGCTTCCCGGCAGGGAGATATAATTCACCCCTCCACTTT. This codes for CASSFPAGRYNSPLHF. Full variable domain (missing parts from reference TRBV7-8 and TRBJ1-6): GAGVSQSPRYKVAKRGQDVALRCDPISGHVSLFWYQQALGQGPEFLTYFQNEAQLDKSGLPSDRFFAERPEGSVSTLKIQRTQQEDSAVYLCASSFPAGRYNSPLHFGNGTRLTVT.

This clonotype was observed a few times. The V call is TRBV4-1, the J call TRBJ2-1; D not resolved. CDR1 and CDR2 (germline): MGHRA, YSYEKL. The V and J ends lost 0 bases and 8 bases respectively, with 11 bases between them. This CDR3 has 14 residues. The CDR3 DNA sequence: TGCGCCAGCAGCCAAGACAGGCCTGGGGATGAGCAGTTCTTC. This encodes CASSQDRPGDEQFF.

V and J are TRBV23-1 and TRBJ1-6; D is perhaps TRBD1 (6 bases). TRBV23-1 is an open reading frame whose function is uncertain. Trimming pared 10 bases from V and 10 bases from J, leaving 17 bases between. The CDR3 totals 13 residues. CDR3 in amino acids: CAIYRGGRSPLHF. CDR3 DNA: TGCGCCATCTATCGGGGGGGCCGATCACCCCTCCACTTT.

Notes on this clonotype: A much larger clone lies a single base off, so this may be a read error. The chain is built from TRBV7-6 and TRBJ2-1, with TRBD1 matching 9 bases. This CDR3 region has 17 residues. J lost 6 bases, V lost 2 bases, and 11 bases had no gene match. The germline V gene has CDR1 SGHVS and CDR2 FNYEAQ. The CDR3 is CASSLTARDRVFNEQFF. The CDR3 coding sequence is TGTGCCAGCAGCTTAACGGCCCGGGACAGGGTCTTCAATGAGCAGTTCTTC.

This rearrangement joins TRBV28 to TRBJ2-5, with TRBD2 identical over 8 bases. The germline gives CDR1 MDHEN, CDR2 SYDVKM. V lost 4 bases, J lost 5 bases, and 6 bases stayed unmatched. This CDR3 is 14 amino acids long. CDR3 in DNA: TGTGCCAGCAGTTCCGGGACTAGAGACGAGACCCAGTACTTC. This sequence encodes CASSSGTRDETQYF.

This clonotype was seen many times. This chain links TRBV7-8 with TRBJ1-1; D is perhaps TRBD1 (5 bases). The CDR3 has 14 amino acids. Trimming removed 5 bases from V and 4 bases from J, with 14 bases in between. Germline CDR1 SGHVS, CDR2 FQNEAQ. DNA of the CDR3: TGTGCCAGCAGCCCCTCGCAGGGACGCACTGAAGCTTTCTTT. It codes for CASSPSQGRTEAFF.

The chain joins TRBV28 to TRBJ1-5; TRBD1 agrees at 7 bases. This CDR3 has 13 amino acids. CDR1 is MDHEN, CDR2 SYDVKM, per germline. J was trimmed by 6 bases and V by 6 bases; bases with no gene match: 5. CDR3 region: CASRPQGVQPQHF. The CDR3 bases are TGTGCCAGCAGACCGCAGGGGGTTCAGCCCCAGCATTTT.

The chain has TRBV27 and TRBJ2-1; TRBD1 matches at 9 bases. Germline CDR1 is MNHEY and CDR2 is SMNVEV (reference sequence). There are 16 residues in the CDR3. Trimming took 4 bases from V and 12 from J; bases not matched to a gene: 16. CDR3 DNA: TGTGCCAGCAGTTCAGGTGGACAGGGGAATGTCGTGGGGCAGTTCTTC. Protein product: CASSSGGQGNVVGQFF.

On this clonotype itself: A read error may be the cause here, since a much bigger clone is one base away. The chain uses TRBV7-6 and TRBJ2-5; TRBD1 aligns across 8 bases. Germline V CDR1 and CDR2: SGHVS, FNYEAQ. CDR3 length: 16 amino acids. CDR3 in amino acids: CVSSYGAAGTGETQYF. CDR3 DNA sequence: TGTGTCAGCAGCTATGGAGCTGCCGGGACAGGAGAGACCCAGTACTTC.

The sample holds a few counts of this clonotype. The chain carries TRBV27 and TRBJ1-1; D is unclear. CDR1 and CDR2 (germline): MNHEY, SMNVEV (reference sequence). The CDR3 is 15 amino acids. Deletions cut 4 bases from V and 7 bases from J, with 19 bases between. CDR3 DNA: TGTGCCAGCAGTTACGGAATGAAAGGGTCGGGTGAAGCTTTCTTT. This translates into CASSYGMKGSGEAFF.

V usage is TRBV29-1 and J usage is TRBJ2-5; D perhaps matches TRBD1 (6 bases). Trimming took 0 bases from V and 5 from J, leaving 13 bases between them. CDR3 length: 14 amino acids. From germline, CDR1 is SQVTM and CDR2 ANQGSEA. The CDR3 sequence is CSVEDVRGAETQYF. The DNA of the CDR3 is TGCAGCGTTGAAGATGTCAGGGGCGCGGAGACCCAGTACTTC.

V and J are TRBV4-1 and TRBJ2-5; D gene ambiguous. Germline V gene data show CDR1 as MGHRA and CDR2 as YSYEKL. This CDR3 is built from 15 residues. Trimming stripped 0 bases from V and 1 base from J, with 9 bases between. The CDR3 nucleotides read TGCGCCAGCAGCCAAGATGGGTTACGCCAAGAGACCCAGTACTTC. Translating gives CASSQDGLRQETQYF.

This clonotype appeared a single time. This rearrangement joins TRBV27 to TRBJ2-4; 9 bases line up with TRBD1. CDR1 MNHEY and CDR2 SMNVEV come from the germline V gene (reference sequence). V gave up 6 bases and J gave up 15 bases; unmatched junction bases: 12. The CDR3 spans 13 residues. CDR3 coding DNA: TGTGCCAGCAGGGGGGGGACAGGGATTGAACTGTACTTC. Translating it yields CASRGGTGIELYF.

This chain links TRBV12-3 or TRBV12-4 with TRBJ1-2; no reliable D call. Trimming cost V 2 bases and J 8 bases, with 12 bases left between them. This CDR3 is 13 amino acids long. DNA for the CDR3: TGTGCCAGCAGTTTACTGTACGGTGGCGGCTACACCTTC. Amino acid sequence: CASSLLYGGGYTF.

This clonotype was observed a handful of times. The chain recombines TRBV11-2 with TRBJ1-5; TRBD1 matches 8 bases. V was pared by 3 bases and J by 6 bases, with 4 bases of the junction left unmatched. CDR3 length: 14 residues. Germline loops: CDR1 SGHAT, CDR2 FQNNGV. CDR3 nucleotides: TGTGCCAGCAGCTTCGCTCAGGGGGCTCAGCCCCAGCATTTT. This gives the protein CASSFAQGAQPQHF.

This clonotype was found many times. V is TRBV2 and J is TRBJ2-3, with D possibly called TRBD1 or TRBD2 (6 bases each). The CDR3 loop spans 16 amino acids. V was cut by 4 bases and J by 3 bases, with 17 bases left in between. Germline CDR1 SNHLY, CDR2 FYNNEI. The CDR3 protein is CASSATGRGVTDTQYF. The CDR3 nucleotides read TGTGCCAGCAGTGCCACGGGAAGGGGGGTAACAGATACGCAGTATTTT. Full variable domain (rest looked up from reference TRBV2 and TRBJ2-3): EPEVTQTPSHQVTQMGQEVILRCVPISNHLYFYWYRQILGQKVEFLVSFYNNEISEKSEIFDDQFSVERPDGSNFTLKIRSTKLEDSAMYFCASSATGRGVTDTQYFGPGTRLTVL.

The gene calls are TRBV6-5 and TRBJ2-7; maybe TRBD1 (6 bases). V lost 5 bases and J lost 0, with 14 bases in between. This CDR3 is built from 15 residues. Germline CDR1 and CDR2: MNHEY and SVGAGI. CDR3 bases: TGTGCCAGCAGTGGGTACAGGGAGAGCTCCTACGAGCAGTACGTC. Protein sequence: CASSGYRESSYEQYV.

This clonotype was counted only a few times. The rearrangement joins TRBV7-6 to TRBJ1-1; no definite D call. Germline V gives CDR1 SGHVS, CDR2 FNYEAQ. Trimming removed 3 bases from V and 6 bases from J, with 11 bases in between. This CDR3 region has 13 residues. CDR3: CASSFENWAEAFF. The CDR3 DNA reads as TGTGCCAGCAGCTTTGAAAATTGGGCTGAAGCTTTCTTT. Supplemented by reference TRBV7-6 and TRBJ1-1, the full variable domain reads GAGVSQSPRYKVTKRGQDVALRCDPISGHVSLYWYRQALGQGPEFLTYFNYEAQQDKSGLPNDRFSAERPEGSISTLTIQRTEQRDSAMYRCASSFENWAEAFFGQGTRLTVV.

The sample holds a few counts of this clonotype. This rearrangement joins TRBV6-1 to TRBJ1-3; D might be TRBD1 (6 bases). CDR1 MNHNS and CDR2 SASEGT come from the germline V gene. Trimming took 0 bases from V and 4 from J, leaving 10 bases between them. The CDR3 contains 15 residues. CDR3 nucleotide sequence: TGTGCCAGCAGTGAAGCCCAGGGGCCGGGAAACACCATATATTTT. It translates to CASSEAQGPGNTIYF.

The genes are TRBV7-6 and TRBJ1-2; 7 bases fit TRBD1. Germline V gives CDR1 SGHVS, CDR2 FNYEAQ. The CDR3 has 15 residues. J was trimmed by 5 bases and V by 5 bases; bases with no gene match: 11. The CDR3 DNA reads TGTGCCAGCAGCGGGACAGCCCACGGGAGGTATGGCTACACCTTC. Translating it yields CASSGTAHGRYGYTF. The full variable domain, rest sourced from reference TRBV7-6 and TRBJ1-2, is GAGVSQSPRYKVTKRGQDVALRCDPISGHVSLYWYRQALGQGPEFLTYFNYEAQQDKSGLPNDRFSAERPEGSISTLTIQRTEQRDSAMYRCASSGTAHGRYGYTFGSGTRLTVV.

This clonotype was recorded many times. The chain couples TRBV7-2 to TRBJ1-1, with 8 bases aligning to TRBD1. The trim removed 5 bases at V and 2 bases at J, leaving 10 bases unmatched. Germline assignment: CDR1 SGHTA and CDR2 FQGNSA. The length of the CDR3 is 16 residues. CDR3 sequence reads: CASSVFQGAVNTEAFF. The DNA for the CDR3 is TGTGCCAGCAGCGTCTTCCAGGGGGCAGTAAACACTGAAGCTTTCTTT.

The chain links TRBV19 to TRBJ2-7, with a possible D match to TRBD2 (6 bases). From germline, CDR1 is LNHDA and CDR2 SQIVND (reference sequence). Trimming shortened V by 3 bases and J by 5 bases, and 17 bases separated the two germline ends. The length of the CDR3 is 15 residues. The chain's CDR3 is CASSISGGAFDEQYF. The CDR3 bases are TGTGCCAGTAGTATTTCGGGCGGGGCGTTCGACGAGCAGTACTTC.

The DNA for the CDR3 is TGTGCCATCAGTGTGGAGGACAAGTCCTACGAGCAGTACTTC. It translates to CAISVEDKSYEQYF. The chain carries TRBV10-3 and TRBJ2-7; D may be TRBD1 or TRBD2 (5 bases each). CDR1 is ENHRY and CDR2 is SYGVKD in the germline V gene. V dropped 4 bases and J dropped 1 base, with 11 bases sitting between them. The length of the CDR3 is 14 residues.

The chain uses TRBV6-2 or TRBV6-3 and TRBJ1-5; possibly TRBD1 for D (5 bases). The germline V and J ends were trimmed by 4 bases and 0 bases, with 16 bases remaining between them. The CDR3 is 17 amino acids. Germline lookup yields CDR1 MNHEY and CDR2 SVGEGT. Here the CDR3 reads CASSFREGIYSNQPQHF. As DNA, the CDR3 is TGTGCCAGCAGTTTTAGAGAGGGGATTTATAGCAATCAGCCCCAGCATTTT.

The chain recombines TRBV27 with TRBJ1-6, with TRBD1 as a possible D gene (6 bases). V lost 7 bases and J 9 bases, leaving 22 bases between the germline ends. Germline CDR1 and CDR2: MNHEY and SMNVEV (reference sequence). The CDR3 contains 16 residues. The CDR3 DNA reads TGTGCCAGCAAACCCCGGTGGACAGATGGAATTTCACCCCTCCACTTT. Its translation: CASKPRWTDGISPLHF.

The chain uses TRBV7-6 and TRBJ2-3; D is uncertain. Deletions cut 2 bases from V and 2 bases from J, with 11 bases between. This CDR3 contains 15 residues. Germline values: CDR1 SGHVS, CDR2 FNYEAQ. The CDR3 protein is CASSLRKTDTDTQYF. In DNA, the CDR3 is TGTGCCAGCAGCTTAAGGAAGACGGACACAGATACGCAGTATTTT.

With respect to this clonotype: This may come from a read error, since a much larger clone is one base off. This CDR3 is missing its conserved last phenylalanine or tryptophan, likely due to a read error. V is TRBV7-2 and J is TRBJ1-2, with 7 bases fitting TRBD1. There are 14 residues in the CDR3. Germline CDR1 and CDR2: SGHTA and FQGNSA. V was clipped by 3 bases and J by 3 bases; unmatched bases: 4. The CDR3 reads CASSLNRGDYGYTS. In DNA form, the CDR3 reads TGTGCCAGCAGCTTGAACAGGGGAGACTATGGCTACACCTCC.